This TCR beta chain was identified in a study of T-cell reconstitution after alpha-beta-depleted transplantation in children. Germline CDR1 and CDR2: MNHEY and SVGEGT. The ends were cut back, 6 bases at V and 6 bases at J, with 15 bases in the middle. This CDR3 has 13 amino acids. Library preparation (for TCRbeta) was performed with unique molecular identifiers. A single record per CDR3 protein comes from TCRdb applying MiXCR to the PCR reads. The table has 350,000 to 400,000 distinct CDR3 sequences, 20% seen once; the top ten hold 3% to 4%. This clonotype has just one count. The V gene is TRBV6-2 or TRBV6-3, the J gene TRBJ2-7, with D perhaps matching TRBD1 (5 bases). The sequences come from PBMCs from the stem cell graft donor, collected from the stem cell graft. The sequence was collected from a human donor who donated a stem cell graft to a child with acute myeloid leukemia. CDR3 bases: TGTGCCAGCAGGACGGCAGGGCCGGTCGAGCAGTACTTC. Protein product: CASRTAGPVEQYF.